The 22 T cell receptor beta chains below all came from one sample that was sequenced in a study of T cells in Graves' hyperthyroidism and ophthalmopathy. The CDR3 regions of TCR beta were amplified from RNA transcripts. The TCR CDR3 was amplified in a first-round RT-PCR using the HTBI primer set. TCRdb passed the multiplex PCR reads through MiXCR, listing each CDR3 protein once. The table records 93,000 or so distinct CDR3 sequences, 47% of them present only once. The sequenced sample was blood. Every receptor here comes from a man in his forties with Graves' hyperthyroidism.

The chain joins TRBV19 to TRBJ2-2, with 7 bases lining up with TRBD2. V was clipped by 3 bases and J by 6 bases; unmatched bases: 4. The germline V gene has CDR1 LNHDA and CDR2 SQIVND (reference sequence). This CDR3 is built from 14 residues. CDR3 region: CASSITGGSGELFF. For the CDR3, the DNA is TGTGCCAGTAGTATTACGGGAGGATCCGGGGAGCTGTTTTTT. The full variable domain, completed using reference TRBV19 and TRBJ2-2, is DGGITQSPKYLFRKEGQNVTLSCEQNLNHDAMYWYRQDPGQGLRLIYYSQIVNDFQKGDIAEGYSVSREKKESFPLTVTSAQKNPTAFYLCASSITGGSGELFFGEGSRLTVL.

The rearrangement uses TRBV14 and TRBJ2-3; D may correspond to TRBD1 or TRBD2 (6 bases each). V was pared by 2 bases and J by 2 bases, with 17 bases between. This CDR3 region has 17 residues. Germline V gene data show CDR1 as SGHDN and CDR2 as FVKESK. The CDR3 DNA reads TGTGCCAGCAGCCAAAAGATGGGTTCGGGGGCCACAGATACGCAGTATTTT. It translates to CASSQKMGSGATDTQYF.

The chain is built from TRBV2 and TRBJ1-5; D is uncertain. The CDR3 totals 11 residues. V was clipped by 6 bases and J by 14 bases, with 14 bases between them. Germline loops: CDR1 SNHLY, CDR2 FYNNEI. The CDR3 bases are TGTGCCAGCAGCTCCGGTTCCTACGAGCATTTT. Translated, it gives CASSSGSYEHF.

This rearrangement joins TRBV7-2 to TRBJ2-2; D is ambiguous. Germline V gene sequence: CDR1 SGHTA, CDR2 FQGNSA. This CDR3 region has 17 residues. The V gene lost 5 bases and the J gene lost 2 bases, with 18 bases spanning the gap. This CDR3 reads CASSHVGLSGNTGELFF. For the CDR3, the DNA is TGTGCCAGCAGCCACGTCGGGTTATCTGGAAACACCGGGGAGCTGTTTTTT.

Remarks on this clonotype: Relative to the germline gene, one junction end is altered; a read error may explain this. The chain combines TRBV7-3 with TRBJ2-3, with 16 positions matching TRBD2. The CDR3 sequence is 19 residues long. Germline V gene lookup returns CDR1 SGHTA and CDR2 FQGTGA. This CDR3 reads CASSQTGTSGGAGTDTQYF. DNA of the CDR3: TGCGCCAGCAGCCAAACTGGGACTAGCGGGGGGGCGGGAACAGATACGCAGTATTTT.

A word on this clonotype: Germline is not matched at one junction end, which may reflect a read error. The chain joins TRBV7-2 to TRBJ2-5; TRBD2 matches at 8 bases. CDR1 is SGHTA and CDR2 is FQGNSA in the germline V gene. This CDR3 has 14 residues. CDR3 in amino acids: CASSFRGGRETQHF. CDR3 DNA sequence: TGTGCCAGCAGTTTCCGGGGGGGCCGAGAGACCCAGCACTTC.

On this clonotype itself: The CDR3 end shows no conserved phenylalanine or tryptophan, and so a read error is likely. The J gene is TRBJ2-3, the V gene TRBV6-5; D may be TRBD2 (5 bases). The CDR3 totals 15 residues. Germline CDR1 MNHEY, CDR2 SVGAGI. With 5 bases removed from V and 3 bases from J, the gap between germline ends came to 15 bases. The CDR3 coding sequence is TGTGCCAGCAGTGAGGGAAATCTAGTAACAGATACGCAGTATCTT. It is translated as CASSEGNLVTDTQYL.

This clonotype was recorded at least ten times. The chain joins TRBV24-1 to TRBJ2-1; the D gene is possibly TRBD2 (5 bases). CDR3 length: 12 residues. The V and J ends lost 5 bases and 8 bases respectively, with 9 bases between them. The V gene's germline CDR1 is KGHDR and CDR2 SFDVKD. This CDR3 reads CATSALDYEQFF. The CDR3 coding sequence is TGTGCCACCAGTGCCTTGGACTATGAGCAGTTCTTC.

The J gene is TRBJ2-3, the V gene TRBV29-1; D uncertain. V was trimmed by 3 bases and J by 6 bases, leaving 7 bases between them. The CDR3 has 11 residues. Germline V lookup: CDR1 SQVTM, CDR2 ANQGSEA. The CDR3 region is CSVELWDTQYF. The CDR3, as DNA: TGCAGCGTTGAGTTGTGGGATACGCAGTATTTT.

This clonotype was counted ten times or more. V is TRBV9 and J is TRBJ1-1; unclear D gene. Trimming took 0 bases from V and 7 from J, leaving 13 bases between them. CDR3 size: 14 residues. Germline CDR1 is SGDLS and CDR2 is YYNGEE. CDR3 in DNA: TGTGCCAGCAGCGTAGGGTGGGTTTTGGGTGAAGCTTTCTTT. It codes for CASSVGWVLGEAFF.

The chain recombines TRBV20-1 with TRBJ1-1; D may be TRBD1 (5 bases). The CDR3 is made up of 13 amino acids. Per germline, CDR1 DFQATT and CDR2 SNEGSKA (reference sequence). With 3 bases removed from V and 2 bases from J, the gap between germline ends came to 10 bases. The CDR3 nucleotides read TGCAGTGCTAGGGGGAGGGGTAACACTGAAGCTTTCTTT. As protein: CSARGRGNTEAFF.

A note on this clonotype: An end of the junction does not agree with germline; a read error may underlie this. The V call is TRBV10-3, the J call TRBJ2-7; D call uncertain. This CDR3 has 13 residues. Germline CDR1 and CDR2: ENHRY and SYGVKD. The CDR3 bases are TGTGCCATCAGTAAGGGCAAGGTTCCCGAGCTGTACTTC. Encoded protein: CAISKGKVPELYF.

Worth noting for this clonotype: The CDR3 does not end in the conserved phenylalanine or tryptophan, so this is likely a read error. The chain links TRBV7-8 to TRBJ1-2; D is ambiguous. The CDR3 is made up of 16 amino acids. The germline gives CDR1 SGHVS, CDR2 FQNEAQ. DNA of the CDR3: TGTGCTAGCAGCTTAGTCCCATCGACATCGGGAGAAGGCTACACCTCC. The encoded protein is CASSLVPSTSGEGYTS.

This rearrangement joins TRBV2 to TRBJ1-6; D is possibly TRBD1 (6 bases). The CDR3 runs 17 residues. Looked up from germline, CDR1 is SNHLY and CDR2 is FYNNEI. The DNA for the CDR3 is TGTGCTAGCGATGGTTACGGGGGCTACTCCTATAATTCACCCCTCCACTTT. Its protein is CASDGYGGYSYNSPLHF. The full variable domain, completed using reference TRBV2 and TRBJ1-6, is EPEVTQTPSHQVTQMGQEVILRCVPISNHLYFYWYRQILGQKVEFLVSFYNNEISEKSEIFDDQFSVERPDGSNFTLKIRSTKLEDSAMYFCASDGYGGYSYNSPLHFGNGTRLTVT.

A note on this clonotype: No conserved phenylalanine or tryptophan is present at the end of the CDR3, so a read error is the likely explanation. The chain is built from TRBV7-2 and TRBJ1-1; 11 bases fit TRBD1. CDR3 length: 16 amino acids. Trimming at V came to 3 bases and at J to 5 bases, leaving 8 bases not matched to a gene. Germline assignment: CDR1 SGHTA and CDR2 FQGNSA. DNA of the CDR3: TGTGCCAGCAGCTTCCGGGACAGGGGGGGTCGGACTGAAGCTTTCTCT. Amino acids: CASSFRDRGGRTEAFS.

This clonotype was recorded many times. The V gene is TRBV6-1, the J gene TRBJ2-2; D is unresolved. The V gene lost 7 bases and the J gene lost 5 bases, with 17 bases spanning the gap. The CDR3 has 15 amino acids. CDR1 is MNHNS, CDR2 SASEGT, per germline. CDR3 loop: CASTTPQRGTGELFF. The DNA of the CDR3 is TGTGCCAGCACTACACCTCAGCGCGGAACCGGGGAGCTGTTTTTT.

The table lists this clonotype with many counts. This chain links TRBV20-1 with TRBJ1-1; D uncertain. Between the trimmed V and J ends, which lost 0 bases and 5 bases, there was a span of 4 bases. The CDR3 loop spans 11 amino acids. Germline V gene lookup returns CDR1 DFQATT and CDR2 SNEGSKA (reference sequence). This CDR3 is CSARDGTEAFF. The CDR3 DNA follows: TGCAGTGCTAGAGATGGGACTGAAGCTTTCTTT.

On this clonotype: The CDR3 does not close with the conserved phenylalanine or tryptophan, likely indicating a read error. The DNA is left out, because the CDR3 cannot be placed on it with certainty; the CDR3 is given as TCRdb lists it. CDR3 sequence reads: CASSLGRVN. This chain uses TRBV7-8 with TRBJ1-4. The CDR3 totals 9 residues, both ends included. Germline CDR1 and CDR2: SGHVS and FQNEAQ.

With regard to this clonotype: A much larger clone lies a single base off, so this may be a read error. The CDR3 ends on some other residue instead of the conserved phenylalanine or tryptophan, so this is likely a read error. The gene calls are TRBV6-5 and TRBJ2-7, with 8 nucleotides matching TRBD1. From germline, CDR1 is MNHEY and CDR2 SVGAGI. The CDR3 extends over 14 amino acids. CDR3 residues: CASRPDRGSYGQYL. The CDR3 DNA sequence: TGTGCCAGCAGGCCTGACAGGGGATCCTACGGGCAGTACCTC.

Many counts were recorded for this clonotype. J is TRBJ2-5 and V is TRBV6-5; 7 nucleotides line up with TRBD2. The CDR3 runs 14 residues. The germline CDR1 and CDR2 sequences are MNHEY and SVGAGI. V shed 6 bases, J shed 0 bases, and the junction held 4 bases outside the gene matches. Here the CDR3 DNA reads TGTGCCAGCAGACCGCTAGCGGACCAAGAGACCCAGTACTTC. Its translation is CASRPLADQETQYF.

CDR3 in DNA: TGTGCCAGTGAGGCGGCGGTAATCACAGATACGCAGTATTTT. Encoded protein: CASEAAVITDTQYF. This rearrangement joins TRBV7-9 to TRBJ2-3; D is uncertain. Per germline, CDR1 SEHNR and CDR2 FQNEAQ (reference sequence). CDR3 length: 14 amino acids. V gave up 9 bases and J gave up 2 bases, with 15 bases separating them.

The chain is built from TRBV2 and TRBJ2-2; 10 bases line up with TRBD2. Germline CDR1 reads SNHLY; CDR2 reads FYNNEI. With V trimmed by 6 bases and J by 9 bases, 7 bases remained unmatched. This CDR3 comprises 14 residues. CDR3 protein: CASRTGTSARELFF. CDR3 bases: TGTGCCAGCAGGACCGGGACTAGCGCCCGGGAGCTGTTTTTT.